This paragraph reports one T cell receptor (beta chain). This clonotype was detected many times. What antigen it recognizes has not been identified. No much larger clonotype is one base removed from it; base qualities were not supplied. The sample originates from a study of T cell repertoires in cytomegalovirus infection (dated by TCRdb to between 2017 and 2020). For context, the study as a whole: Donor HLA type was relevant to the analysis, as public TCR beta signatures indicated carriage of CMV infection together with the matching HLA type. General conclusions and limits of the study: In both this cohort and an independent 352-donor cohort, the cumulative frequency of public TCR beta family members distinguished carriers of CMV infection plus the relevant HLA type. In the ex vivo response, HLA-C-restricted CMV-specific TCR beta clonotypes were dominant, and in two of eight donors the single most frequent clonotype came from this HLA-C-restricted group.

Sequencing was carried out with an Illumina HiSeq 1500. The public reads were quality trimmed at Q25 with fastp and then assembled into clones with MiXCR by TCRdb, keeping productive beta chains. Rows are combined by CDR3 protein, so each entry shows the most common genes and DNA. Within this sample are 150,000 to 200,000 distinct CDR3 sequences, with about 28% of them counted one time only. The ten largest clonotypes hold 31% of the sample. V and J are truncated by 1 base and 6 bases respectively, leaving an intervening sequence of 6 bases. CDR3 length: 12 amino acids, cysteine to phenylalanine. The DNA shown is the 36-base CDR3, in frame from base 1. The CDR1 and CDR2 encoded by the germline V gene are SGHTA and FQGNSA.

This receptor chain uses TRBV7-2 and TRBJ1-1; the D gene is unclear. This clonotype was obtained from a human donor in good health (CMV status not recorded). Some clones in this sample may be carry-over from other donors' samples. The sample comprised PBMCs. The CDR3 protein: CASSLGTPEAFF. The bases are TGTGCCAGCAGCTTAGGAACCCCTGAAGCTTTCTTT. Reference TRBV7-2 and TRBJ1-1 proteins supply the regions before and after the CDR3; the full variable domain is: GAGVSQSPSNKVTEKGKDVELRCDPISGHTALYWYRQSLGQGLEFLIYFQGNSAPDKSGLPSDRFSAERTGGSVSTLTIQRTQQEDSAVYLCASSLGTPEAFFGQGTRLTVV.